Shown below are 21 T cell receptor beta chains from a single sample sequenced in a study of technical replicates of blood from a few donors (dated by TCRdb to about 2017). Library creation used the immunoSEQ multiplex PCR assay. The table was pulled from immuneACCESS by TCRdb, which kept in-frame rearrangements only. Such tables lose some clones; where checked, under half of the loss comes from unresolved V genes, and the rest has no known cause. Present in this sample are about 82,000 clones, 96% of which were seen just once. Clones ranked in the top ten supply around 0.35% of the sample. The sequenced sample consisted of T cells isolated from PBMCs. The receptors shown here come from a human donor in good health.

The chain employs TRBV4-1 and TRBJ2-1; 8 nucleotides line up with TRBD1. V shed 1 base, J shed 5 bases, and the junction held 7 bases outside the gene matches. Germline CDR1 reads MGHRA; CDR2 reads YSYEKL. The CDR3 has 16 residues. DNA of the CDR3: TGCGCCAGCAGCCAAGGGGTCGGGACAGGTCACAATGAGCAGTTCTTC. Protein sequence: CASSQGVGTGHNEQFF.

The CDR3 spells CASSEYRAQETQYF. CDR3 nucleotide sequence: TGTGCCAGCAGTGAATACAGGGCGCAAGAGACCCAGTACTTC. The genes are TRBV2 and TRBJ2-5; TRBD1 is a possible D gene (6 bases). The CDR3 consists of 14 residues. Germline CDR1 reads SNHLY; CDR2 reads FYNNEI. Deletions cut 2 bases from V and 2 bases from J, with 9 bases between.

The chain joins TRBV28 to TRBJ2-7, with D unresolved. Trimming removed 6 bases at V and 8 bases at J, with 11 bases between. CDR3 size: 11 residues. Per the germline V gene, CDR1 is MDHEN and CDR2 is SYDVKM. CDR3 amino acids: CASRLLSKQYF. The CDR3 nucleotides are TGTGCCAGCAGACTTCTCTCCAAGCAGTACTTC.

This sequence joins TRBV2 and TRBJ2-3; TRBD2 matches 7 bases. The germline V gene encodes CDR1 SNHLY and CDR2 FYNNEI. The junction had 7 bases not matched to a gene; V was cut back by 6 bases and J by 7 bases. The CDR3 is 13 residues long. DNA for the CDR3: TGTGCCAGCAGGGGGAGGGAAGGCTATACGCAGTATTTT. Encoded protein: CASRGREGYTQYF.

The chain links TRBV12-2 to TRBJ2-1; the D call TRBD1 from the table was never checked on the DNA. TRBV12-2 is deemed a pseudogene. The CDR3 runs 17 residues. DNA of the CDR3: TGTGCAAGTCGCTTAGCGAGACCGGACAGGAGGAACAATGAGCAGTTCTTC. Its protein product is CASRLARPDRRNNEQFF.

The J gene is TRBJ1-4, the V gene TRBV7-9; no firm D call. Trimming took off 5 bases at V and 0 bases at J, with 10 bases between the two ends. Per germline, CDR1 SEHNR and CDR2 FQNEAQ (reference sequence). The CDR3 loop spans 15 amino acids. The CDR3 region has the DNA TGTGCCAGCAGCCGAACAAGCGCAACTAATGAAAAACTGTTTTTT. Translating it yields CASSRTSATNEKLFF.

This chain links TRBV7-9 with TRBJ2-7, with TRBD1 identical over 9 bases. The CDR3 loop spans 19 amino acids. The J segment lost 0 bases and the V segment lost 4 bases, leaving 16 bases of the junction unmatched. The germline V gene encodes CDR1 SEHNR and CDR2 FQNEAQ (reference sequence). CDR3 region: CASSSSGQGLGTGSYEQYF. CDR3 bases: TGTGCCAGCAGCTCCTCGGGACAGGGATTAGGAACGGGCTCCTACGAGCAGTACTTC.

The V and J genes are TRBV6-1 and TRBJ2-5, with TRBD2 matching 12 bases. The CDR3 is 14 residues long. Per germline, CDR1 MNHNS and CDR2 SASEGT. Trimming removed 9 bases from V and 5 bases from J; junction bases left unmatched: 7. The CDR3 reads CASGLAGYMETQYF. The CDR3 nucleotides read TGTGCCAGTGGACTAGCGGGATACATGGAGACCCAGTACTTC.

The chain uses TRBV15 and TRBJ1-5; no clear D gene. Germline V gene lookup returns CDR1 LNHNV and CDR2 YYDKDF (reference sequence). This CDR3 contains 13 residues. V lost 8 bases, J lost 4 bases, and 12 bases lay in between. The CDR3 coding sequence is TGTGCCACCTCCGCGGCCGGAAATCAGCCCCAGCATTTT. Translating it yields CATSAAGNQPQHF.

The rearrangement links TRBV7-7 to TRBJ2-3, with D unresolved. Germline assignment: CDR1 SSHAT and CDR2 FNYEAQ (reference sequence). V was cut by 1 base and J by 0 bases, with 11 bases left in between. The CDR3 is made up of 16 amino acids. CDR3 sequence: CASSLGLSLSTDTQYF. DNA for the CDR3: TGTGCCAGCAGCTTAGGACTTTCACTAAGCACAGATACGCAGTATTTT.

The rearrangement joins TRBV11-2 to TRBJ1-1, with D hard to call. V gave up 2 bases and J gave up 7 bases, with 5 bases separating them. Per germline, CDR1 SGHAT and CDR2 FQNNGV. There are 11 residues in the CDR3. The CDR3 nucleotides are TGTGCCAGCAGCTTAATCCGTGAAGCTTTCTTT. Its protein product is CASSLIREAFF.

The chain employs TRBV29-1 and TRBJ2-7; 10 bases fit TRBD1. Trimming took 4 bases from V and 3 from J; bases not matched to a gene: 3. CDR1 and CDR2 from the germline V gene are SQVTM and ANQGSEA. The CDR3 totals 13 residues. The CDR3 loop reads CSVGTGGFYEQYF. In DNA form, the CDR3 reads TGCAGCGTTGGGACAGGGGGTTTCTACGAGCAGTACTTC.

CDR3 in DNA: TGTGCCAGCAGCTGGGGACAGCACACCGGGGAGCTGTTTTTT. Protein product: CASSWGQHTGELFF. This chain links TRBV7-3 with TRBJ2-2; 7 bases fit TRBD1. Germline values: CDR1 SGHTA, CDR2 FQGTGA. V shed 4 bases, J shed 3 bases, and the junction held 2 bases outside the gene matches. The CDR3 length is 14 residues.

This chain uses TRBV6-1 with TRBJ2-7; 7 nucleotides agree with TRBD1. Trimming removed 8 bases from V and 2 bases from J; junction bases left unmatched: 9. Germline CDR1 is MNHNS and CDR2 is SASEGT. CDR3 size: 14 residues. The chain's CDR3 is CASDRQGRPYEQYF. CDR3 nucleotide sequence: TGTGCCAGCGACAGACAGGGTAGGCCCTACGAGCAGTACTTC.

This chain links TRBV5-6 with TRBJ2-5, with TRBD2 identical over 9 bases. V shed 0 bases and J 0 bases; nucleotides not matched to a gene: 3. This CDR3 region has 16 residues. From germline, CDR1 is SGHDT and CDR2 YYEEEE. The CDR3, as DNA: TGTGCCAGCAGCTTGGTGCTAGCGGGATACCAAGAGACCCAGTACTTC. This codes for CASSLVLAGYQETQYF.

CDR3 protein: CASSQGFTGELFF. The CDR3 DNA reads TGTGCCAGCAGTCAGGGGTTCACCGGGGAGCTGTTTTTT. This chain uses TRBV27 with TRBJ2-2; tentative D call: TRBD1 (6 bases). Germline V lookup: CDR1 MNHEY, CDR2 SMNVEV (reference sequence). CDR3 length equals 13 residues. Deletions cut 5 bases from V and 4 bases from J, with 8 bases between.

V usage is TRBV13 and J usage is TRBJ2-5; no clear D. Germline values: CDR1 PRHDT, CDR2 FYEKMQ (reference sequence). CDR3 size: 13 residues. The V and J ends lost 7 bases and 0 bases respectively, with 9 bases between them. The CDR3 reads CASNQNNQETQYF. CDR3 sequence (DNA): TGTGCCAGCAACCAGAACAACCAAGAGACCCAGTACTTC.

The chain is built from TRBV6-5 and TRBJ2-5; the match to TRBD1 covers 8 bases. CDR1 and CDR2 from the germline V gene are MNHEY and SVGAGI. With V trimmed by 2 bases and J by 4 bases, 3 bases remained unmatched. The CDR3 sequence is 14 residues long. CDR3 DNA sequence: TGTGCCAGCAGTTACGGGACAGGAGGAGAGACCCAGTACTTC. This translates into CASSYGTGGETQYF.

This chain connects TRBV11-2 to TRBJ2-2; D might be TRBD2 (6 bases). With 0 bases removed from V and 2 bases from J, the gap between germline ends came to 13 bases. Germline V gene data show CDR1 as SGHAT and CDR2 as FQNNGV. There are 17 residues in the CDR3. The CDR3 DNA reads as TGTGCCAGCAGCTTAGAGGAGGGACTGCTAAACACCGGGGAGCTGTTTTTT. Protein sequence: CASSLEEGLLNTGELFF.

This clone was detected once. J is TRBJ2-1 and V is TRBV28; 7 nucleotides align to TRBD2. V trimming: 7 bases; J trimming: 7 bases; junction bases outside the gene matches: 19. Germline loops: CDR1 MDHEN, CDR2 SYDVKM. This CDR3 comprises 17 residues. CDR3 sequence: CASNYAIGAIGGNEQFF. CDR3 coding DNA: TGTGCCAGCAATTACGCCATCGGGGCTATCGGGGGGAATGAGCAGTTCTTC.

The chain recombines TRBV19 with TRBJ2-2, with 15 bases fitting TRBD2. The length of the CDR3 is 14 residues. V lost 9 bases to trimming and J lost 11 bases; unmatched junction nucleotides: 7. Germline V gene lookup returns CDR1 LNHDA and CDR2 SQIVND (reference sequence). The DNA for the CDR3 is TGTGCCAGCCGTGGGACTAGCGGGAGGATCGAGCTGTTTTTT. Translating gives CASRGTSGRIELFF. Complete variable domain (other parts from reference TRBV19 and TRBJ2-2): DGGITQSPKYLFRKEGQNVTLSCEQNLNHDAMYWYRQDPGQGLRLIYYSQIVNDFQKGDIAEGYSVSREKKESFPLTVTSAQKNPTAFYLCASRGTSGRIELFFGEGSRLTVL.